This T cell receptor (beta chain) was captured in a study of Ad26.COV2.S vaccination and SARS-CoV-2 variants. The V end was cut by 7 bases, the J end by 3 bases, with 17 bases between. CDR3 length: 15 amino acids. Germline V CDR1 and CDR2: LGHNT, FRNRAP. The method was immunoSEQ multiplex PCR; TCRdb's version includes in-frame clones alone and lacks a portion of them. The sample lists some 350,000 clones; about 90% were seen once. The clonotype originates from a human donor who had recovered from COVID-19. Sequences were derived from peripheral blood, sampled after recovery from COVID-19. The rearrangement links TRBV12-5 to TRBJ2-3; D is unresolved. CDR3 protein: CASVELVAPTDTQYF. The CDR3 DNA reads as TGTGCTAGTGTGGAGCTCGTCGCCCCAACAGATACGCAGTATTTT.